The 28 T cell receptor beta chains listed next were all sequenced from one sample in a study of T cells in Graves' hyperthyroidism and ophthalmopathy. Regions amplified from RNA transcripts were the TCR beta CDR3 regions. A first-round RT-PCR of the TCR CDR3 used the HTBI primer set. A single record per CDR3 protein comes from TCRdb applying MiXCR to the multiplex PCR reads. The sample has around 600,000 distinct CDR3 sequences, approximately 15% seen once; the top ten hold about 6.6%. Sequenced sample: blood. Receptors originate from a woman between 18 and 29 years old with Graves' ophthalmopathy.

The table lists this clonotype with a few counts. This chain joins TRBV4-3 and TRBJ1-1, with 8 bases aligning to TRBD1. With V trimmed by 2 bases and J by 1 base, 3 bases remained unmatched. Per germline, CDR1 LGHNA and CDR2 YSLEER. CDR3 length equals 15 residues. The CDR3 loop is CASSQSGTGNTEAFF. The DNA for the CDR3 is TGCGCCAGCAGCCAAAGCGGGACAGGGAACACTGAAGCTTTCTTT.

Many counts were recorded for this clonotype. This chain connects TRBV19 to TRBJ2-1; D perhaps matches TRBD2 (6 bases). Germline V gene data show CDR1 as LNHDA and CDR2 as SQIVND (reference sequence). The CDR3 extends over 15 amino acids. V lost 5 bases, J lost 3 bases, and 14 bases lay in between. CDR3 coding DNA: TGTGCCAGTAGTCTCCCGGGACTCCTCTACAATGAGCAGTTCTTC. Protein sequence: CASSLPGLLYNEQFF.

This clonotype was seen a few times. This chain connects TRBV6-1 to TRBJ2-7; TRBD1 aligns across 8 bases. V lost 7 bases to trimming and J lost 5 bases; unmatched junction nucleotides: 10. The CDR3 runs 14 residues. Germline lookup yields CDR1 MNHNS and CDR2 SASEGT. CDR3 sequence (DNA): TGTGCCAGCACCCGGACAGGGCCCTGGCACGAGCAGTACTTC. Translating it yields CASTRTGPWHEQYF.

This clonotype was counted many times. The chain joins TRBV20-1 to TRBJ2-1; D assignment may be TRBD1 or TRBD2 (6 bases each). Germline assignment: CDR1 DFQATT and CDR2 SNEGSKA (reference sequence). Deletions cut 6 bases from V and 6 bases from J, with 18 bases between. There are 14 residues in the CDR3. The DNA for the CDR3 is TGCAGTGCCAGCCCGTCCGGGGGCCTCAATGAGCAGTTCTTC. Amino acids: CSASPSGGLNEQFF.

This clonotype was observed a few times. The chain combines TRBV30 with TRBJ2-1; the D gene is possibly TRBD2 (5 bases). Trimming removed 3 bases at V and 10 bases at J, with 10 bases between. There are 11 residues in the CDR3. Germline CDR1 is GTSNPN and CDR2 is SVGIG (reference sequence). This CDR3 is CAWSPTGEQFF. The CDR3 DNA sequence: TGTGCCTGGAGCCCAACGGGGGAGCAGTTCTTC.

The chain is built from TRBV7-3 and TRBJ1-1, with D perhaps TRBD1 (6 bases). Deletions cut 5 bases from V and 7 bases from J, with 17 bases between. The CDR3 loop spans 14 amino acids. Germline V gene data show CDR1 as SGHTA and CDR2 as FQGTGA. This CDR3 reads CASSPRGAPLEAFF. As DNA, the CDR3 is TGTGCCAGCAGCCCGCGGGGGGCGCCGCTTGAAGCTTTCTTT.

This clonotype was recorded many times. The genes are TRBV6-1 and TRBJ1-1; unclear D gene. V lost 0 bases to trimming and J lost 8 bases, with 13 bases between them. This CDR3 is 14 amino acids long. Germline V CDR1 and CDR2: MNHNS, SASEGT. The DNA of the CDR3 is TGTGCCAGCAGTGAAGCCGGCCTAACACGGGAAGCTTTCTTT. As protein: CASSEAGLTREAFF.

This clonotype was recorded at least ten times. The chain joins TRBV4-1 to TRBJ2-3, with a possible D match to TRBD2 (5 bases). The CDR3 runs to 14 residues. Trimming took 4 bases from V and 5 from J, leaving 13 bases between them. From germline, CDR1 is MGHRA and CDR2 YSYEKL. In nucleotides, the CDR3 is TGCGCCAGCAGCCTAAAGGAGGCAAGAGATACGCAGTATTTT. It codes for CASSLKEARDTQYF.

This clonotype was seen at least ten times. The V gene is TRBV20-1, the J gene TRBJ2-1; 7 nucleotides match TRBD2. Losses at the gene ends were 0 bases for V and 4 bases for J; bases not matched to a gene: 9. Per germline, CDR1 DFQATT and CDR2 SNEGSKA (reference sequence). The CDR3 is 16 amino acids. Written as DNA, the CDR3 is TGCAGTGCTAGAGAAGCGGGCGGGAGATCGTACAATGAGCAGTTCTTC. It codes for CSAREAGGRSYNEQFF.

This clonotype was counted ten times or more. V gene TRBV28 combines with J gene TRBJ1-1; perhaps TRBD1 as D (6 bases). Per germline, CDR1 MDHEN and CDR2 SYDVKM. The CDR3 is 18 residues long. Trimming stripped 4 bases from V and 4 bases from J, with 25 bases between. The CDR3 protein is CASSSPFAAGTPATEAFF. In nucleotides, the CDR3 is TGTGCCAGCAGTTCCCCATTCGCTGCCGGGACACCTGCCACTGAAGCTTTCTTT.

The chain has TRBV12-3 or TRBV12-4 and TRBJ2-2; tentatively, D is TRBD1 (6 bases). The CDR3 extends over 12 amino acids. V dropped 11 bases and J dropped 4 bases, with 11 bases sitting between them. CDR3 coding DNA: TGTGCCTTCCTCAGGGGCACCGGGGAGCTGTTTTTT. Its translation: CAFLRGTGELFF.

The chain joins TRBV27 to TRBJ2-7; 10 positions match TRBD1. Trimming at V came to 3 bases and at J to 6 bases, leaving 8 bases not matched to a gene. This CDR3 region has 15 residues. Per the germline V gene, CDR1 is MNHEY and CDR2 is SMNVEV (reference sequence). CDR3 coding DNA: TGTGCCAGCAGTTTGTTTCGACAGGGGGCTGTCGAGCAGTACTTC. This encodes CASSLFRQGAVEQYF.

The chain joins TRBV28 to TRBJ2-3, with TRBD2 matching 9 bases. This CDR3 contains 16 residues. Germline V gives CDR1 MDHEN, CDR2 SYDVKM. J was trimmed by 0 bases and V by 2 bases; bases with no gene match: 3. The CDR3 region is CASSLRGRASTDTQYF. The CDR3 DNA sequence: TGTGCCAGCAGTTTACGCGGGAGGGCGAGCACAGATACGCAGTATTTT.

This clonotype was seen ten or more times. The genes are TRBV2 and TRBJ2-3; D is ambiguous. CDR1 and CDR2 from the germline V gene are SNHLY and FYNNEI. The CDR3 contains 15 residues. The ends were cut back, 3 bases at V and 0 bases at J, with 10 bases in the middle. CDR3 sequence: CASSDPGSSTDTQYF. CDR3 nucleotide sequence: TGTGCCAGCAGTGACCCCGGGTCTAGCACAGATACGCAGTATTTT.

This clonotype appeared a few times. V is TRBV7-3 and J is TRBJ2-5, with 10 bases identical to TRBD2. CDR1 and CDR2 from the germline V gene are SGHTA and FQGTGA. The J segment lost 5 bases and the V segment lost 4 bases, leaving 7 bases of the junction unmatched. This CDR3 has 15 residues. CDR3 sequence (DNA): TGTGCCAGCAGCTCCTCAGCGGGAGGGCCCGAGACCCAGTACTTC. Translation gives CASSSSAGGPETQYF.

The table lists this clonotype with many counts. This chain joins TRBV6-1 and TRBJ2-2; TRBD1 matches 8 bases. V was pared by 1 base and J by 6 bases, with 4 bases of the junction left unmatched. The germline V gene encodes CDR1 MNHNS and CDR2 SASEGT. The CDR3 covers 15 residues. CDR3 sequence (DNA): TGTGCCAGCAGTGAAGGACAGGGGTGGCCCGGGGAGCTGTTTTTT. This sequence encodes CASSEGQGWPGELFF.

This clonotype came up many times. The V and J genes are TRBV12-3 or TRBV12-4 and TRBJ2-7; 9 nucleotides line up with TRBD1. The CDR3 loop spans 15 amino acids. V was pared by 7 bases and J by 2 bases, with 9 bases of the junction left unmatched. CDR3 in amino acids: CASTVQGALPYEQYF. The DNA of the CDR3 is TGTGCCAGCACCGTACAGGGGGCGCTCCCCTACGAGCAGTACTTC.

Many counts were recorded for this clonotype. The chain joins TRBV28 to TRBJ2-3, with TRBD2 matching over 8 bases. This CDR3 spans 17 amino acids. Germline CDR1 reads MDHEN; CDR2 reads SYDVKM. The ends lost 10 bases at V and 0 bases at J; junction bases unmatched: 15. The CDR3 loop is CATTEMGLGRSTDTQYF. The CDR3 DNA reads TGTGCCACCACCGAGATGGGACTAGGACGTAGCACAGATACGCAGTATTTT. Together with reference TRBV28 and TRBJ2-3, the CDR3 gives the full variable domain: DVKVTQSSRYLVKRTGEKVFLECVQDMDHENMFWYRQDPGLGLRLIYFSYDVKMKEKGDIPEGYSVSREKKERFSLILESASTNQTSMYLCATTEMGLGRSTDTQYFGPGTRLTVL.

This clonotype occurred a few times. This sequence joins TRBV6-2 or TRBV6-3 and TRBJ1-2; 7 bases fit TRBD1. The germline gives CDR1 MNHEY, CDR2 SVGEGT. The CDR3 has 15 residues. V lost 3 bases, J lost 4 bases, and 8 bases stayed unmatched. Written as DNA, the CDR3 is TGTGCCAGCAGTTATATCCCCACAGGGGTCTATGGCTACACCTTC. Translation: CASSYIPTGVYGYTF.

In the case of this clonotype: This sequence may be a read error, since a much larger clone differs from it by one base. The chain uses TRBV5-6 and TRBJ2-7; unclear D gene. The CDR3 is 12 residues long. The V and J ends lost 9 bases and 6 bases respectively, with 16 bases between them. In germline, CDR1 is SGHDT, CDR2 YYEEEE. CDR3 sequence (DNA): TGTGCCACCCGCTTTGGCCCTAGCGAGCAGTACTTC. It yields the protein CATRFGPSEQYF.

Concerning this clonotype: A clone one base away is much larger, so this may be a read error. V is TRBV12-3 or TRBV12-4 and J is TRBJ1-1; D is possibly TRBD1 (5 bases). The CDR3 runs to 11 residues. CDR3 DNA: TGTGCCAGCACAGGGCACACTGAAGTTTTCTTT. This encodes CASTGHTEVFF.

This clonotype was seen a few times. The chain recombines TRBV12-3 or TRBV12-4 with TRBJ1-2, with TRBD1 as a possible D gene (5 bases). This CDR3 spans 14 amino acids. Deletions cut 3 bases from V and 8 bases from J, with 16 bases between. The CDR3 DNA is TGTGCCAGCAGTTTCGGGGTGGAGGGGTGGGGCTACACCTTC. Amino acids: CASSFGVEGWGYTF.

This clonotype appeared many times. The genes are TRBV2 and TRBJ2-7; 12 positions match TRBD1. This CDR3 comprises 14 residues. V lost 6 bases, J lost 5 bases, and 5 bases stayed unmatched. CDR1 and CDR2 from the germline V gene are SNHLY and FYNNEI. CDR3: CASSRDRGLNEQYF. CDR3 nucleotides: TGTGCCAGCAGCCGGGACAGGGGGCTAAACGAGCAGTACTTC.

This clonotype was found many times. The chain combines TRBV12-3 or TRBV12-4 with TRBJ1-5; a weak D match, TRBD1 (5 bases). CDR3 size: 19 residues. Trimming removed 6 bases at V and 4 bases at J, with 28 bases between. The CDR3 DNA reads TGTGCCAGCAGCCGTGCGGCAGGGAAGAGGGGATATAATAATCAGCCCCAGCATTTT. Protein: CASSRAAGKRGYNNQPQHF.

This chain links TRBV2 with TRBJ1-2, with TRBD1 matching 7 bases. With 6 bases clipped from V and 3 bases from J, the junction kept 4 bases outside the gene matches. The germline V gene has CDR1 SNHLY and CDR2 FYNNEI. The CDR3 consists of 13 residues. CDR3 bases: TGTGCCAGCAGGGATACAGGGGACTATGGCTACACCTTC. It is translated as CASRDTGDYGYTF.

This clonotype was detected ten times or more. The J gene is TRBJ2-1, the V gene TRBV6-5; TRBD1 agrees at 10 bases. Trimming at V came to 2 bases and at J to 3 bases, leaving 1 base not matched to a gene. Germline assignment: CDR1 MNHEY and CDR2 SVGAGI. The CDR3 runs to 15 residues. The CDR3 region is CASSYGTGVYNEQFF. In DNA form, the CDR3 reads TGTGCCAGCAGTTACGGGACAGGGGTCTACAATGAGCAGTTCTTC.

The CDR3 DNA is TGCAGCGTTGAAGAGGGTTCGGGGGCTGGAAACACCATATATTTT. The encoded protein is CSVEEGSGAGNTIYF. V gene TRBV29-1 combines with J gene TRBJ1-3; maybe TRBD1 (5 bases). This CDR3 region has 15 residues. The germline gives CDR1 SQVTM, CDR2 ANQGSEA. The ends were cut back, 0 bases at V and 2 bases at J, with 11 bases in the middle.

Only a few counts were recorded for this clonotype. CDR3 residues: CSPKRGGAQAFF. The CDR3 DNA sequence: TGCAGCCCCAAGAGAGGGGGGGCCCAAGCGTTCTTC. The chain couples TRBV20-1 to TRBJ2-1; the D gene is possibly TRBD2 (7 bases). The CDR3 runs to 12 residues. Germline V lookup: CDR1 DFQATT, CDR2 SNEGSKA (reference sequence).